The T cell receptor beta chain under discussion was sequenced for a study of shared clonotypes between healthy human individuals. Study conclusions and caveats: Naive CD4 clonotypes were shared across a handful of donors at around 5%.

This clone was seen a few times. What it binds is unknown. The naive CD8 fraction comprised CD45RO-negative cells positively selected for CCR7 and excluded terminally differentiated effector memory CD45RA+ cells. Several immunoSEQ 96-well plates shared each subset's DNA, each plate a replicate. TCRdb's table, derived via immunoSEQ multiplex PCR, lists solely in-frame clones and lacks some. The table records about 2 million clones, roughly 94% of them present only once. Germline V CDR1 and CDR2: MDHEN, SYDVKM. Trimming removed 4 bases from V and 4 bases from J; junction bases left unmatched: 8. This CDR3 has 15 residues.

V usage is TRBV28 and J usage is TRBJ1-1, with 8 bases matching TRBD1. The sequence was collected from a man between 18 and 29 years old in good health. The sequenced sample was naive CD8+ T cells sorted from blood. Here the CDR3 reads CASSYPGQGFTEAFF. In nucleotides, the CDR3 is TGTGCCAGCAGTTACCCTGGACAGGGCTTCACTGAAGCTTTCTTT.